One T cell receptor beta chain is described in this entry. Each sample had two DNA replicates, roughly 0.5 ug blood or about 1.4 ug tissue. Profiled with immunoSEQ multiplex PCR; TCRdb holds only in-frame clones, not every one. The profile shows roughly 8,400 clones, approximately 77% of them singletons. This CDR3 is built from 16 residues. CDR1 and CDR2 from the germline V gene are SQVTM and ANQGSEA. V was clipped by 1 base and J by 2 bases; unmatched bases: 8. This sample is drawn from a study of early stage breast cancer tumors. The specimen was normal breast tissue next to the tumor. This TCR derives from a person aged 55-75 years with breast cancer. The chain carries TRBV29-1 and TRBJ2-7; 10 nucleotides agree with TRBD2. CDR3 protein: CSVEVPRSGRAYEQYF. CDR3 coding DNA: TGCAGCGTTGAAGTGCCCCGGAGCGGGAGGGCCTACGAGCAGTACTTC.